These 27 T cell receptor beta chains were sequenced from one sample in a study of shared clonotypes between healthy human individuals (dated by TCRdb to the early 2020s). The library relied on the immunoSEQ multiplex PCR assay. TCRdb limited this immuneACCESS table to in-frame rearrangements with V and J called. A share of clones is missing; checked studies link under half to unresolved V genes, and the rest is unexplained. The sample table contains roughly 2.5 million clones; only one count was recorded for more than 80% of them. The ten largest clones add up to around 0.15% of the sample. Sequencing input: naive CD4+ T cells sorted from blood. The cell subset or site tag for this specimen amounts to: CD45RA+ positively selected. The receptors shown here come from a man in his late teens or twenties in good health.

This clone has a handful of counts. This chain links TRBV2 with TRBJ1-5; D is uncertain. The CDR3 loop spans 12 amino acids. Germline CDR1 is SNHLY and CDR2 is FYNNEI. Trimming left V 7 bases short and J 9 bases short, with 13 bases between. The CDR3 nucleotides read TGTGCCAGCATGGGAGGCTCAGGGCCCCAGCATTTT. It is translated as CASMGGSGPQHF.

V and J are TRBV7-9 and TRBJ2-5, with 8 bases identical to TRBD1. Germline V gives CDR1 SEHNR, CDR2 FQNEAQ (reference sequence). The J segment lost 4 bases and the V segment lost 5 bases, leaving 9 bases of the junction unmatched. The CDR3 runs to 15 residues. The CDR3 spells CASSPDRAHIETQYF. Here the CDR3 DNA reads TGTGCCAGCAGCCCGGACAGGGCCCATATAGAGACCCAGTACTTC.

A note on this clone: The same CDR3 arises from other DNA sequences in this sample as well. The CDR3 here is CASSPSGGGTDTQYF. CDR3 DNA: TGTGCCAGCAGTCCCAGCGGGGGGGGTACAGATACGCAGTATTTT. The V and J genes are TRBV28 and TRBJ2-3, with TRBD2 matching over 10 bases. The CDR3 spans 15 residues. J gave up 3 bases and V 5 bases, and 5 bases lay outside the gene matches. Germline loops: CDR1 MDHEN, CDR2 SYDVKM. Together with reference TRBV28 and TRBJ2-3, the CDR3 gives the full variable domain: DVKVTQSSRYLVKRTGEKVFLECVQDMDHENMFWYRQDPGLGLRLIYFSYDVKMKEKGDIPEGYSVSREKKERFSLILESASTNQTSMYLCASSPSGGGTDTQYFGPGTRLTVL.

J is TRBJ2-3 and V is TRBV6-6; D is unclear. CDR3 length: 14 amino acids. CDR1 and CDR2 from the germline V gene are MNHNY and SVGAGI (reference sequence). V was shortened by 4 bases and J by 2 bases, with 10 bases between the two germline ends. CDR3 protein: CASSSLLPTDTQYF. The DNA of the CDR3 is TGTGCCAGCAGTTCCCTCCTACCCACAGATACGCAGTATTTT.

Here the CDR3 DNA reads TGTGCCAGCAGTGAACTATCTAGCGGGAGAGAGACCCAGTACTTC. The encoded protein is CASSELSSGRETQYF. The chain is built from TRBV6-1 and TRBJ2-5; 10 bases map to TRBD2. Germline V gene data show CDR1 as MNHNS and CDR2 as SASEGT. This CDR3 has 15 residues. Unmatched junction bases numbered 4, after V lost 2 bases and J lost 4 bases.

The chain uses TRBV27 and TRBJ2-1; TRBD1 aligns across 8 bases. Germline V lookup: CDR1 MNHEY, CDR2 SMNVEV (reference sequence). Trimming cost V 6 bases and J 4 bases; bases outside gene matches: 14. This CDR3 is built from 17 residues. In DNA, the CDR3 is TGTGCCAGCAGACACCATGGACAGGGTACTACATACAATGAGCAGTTCTTC. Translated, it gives CASRHHGQGTTYNEQFF.

The CDR3 DNA reads TGTGCCAGCAGCTTCGCTGGACAGCACCCTAACACCGGGGAGCTGTTTTTT. Its translation is CASSFAGQHPNTGELFF. V is TRBV11-3 and J is TRBJ2-2; D might be TRBD1 (6 bases). This CDR3 is built from 17 residues. Germline assignment: CDR1 SGHNT and CDR2 YENEEA. Trimming took off 3 bases at V and 2 bases at J, with 16 bases between the two ends.

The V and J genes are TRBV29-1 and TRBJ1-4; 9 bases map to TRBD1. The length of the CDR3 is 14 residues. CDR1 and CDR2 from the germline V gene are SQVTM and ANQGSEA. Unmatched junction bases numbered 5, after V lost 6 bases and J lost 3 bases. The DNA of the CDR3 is TGCAGCGTCTTGGACAGGGGTCCTAATGAAAAACTGTTTTTT. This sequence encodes CSVLDRGPNEKLFF.

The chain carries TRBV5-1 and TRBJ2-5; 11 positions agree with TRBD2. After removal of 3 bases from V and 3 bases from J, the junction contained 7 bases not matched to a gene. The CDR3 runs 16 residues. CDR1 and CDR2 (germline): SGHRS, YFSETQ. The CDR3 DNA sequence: TGCGCCAGCAGCTCCATAGCGGGAGGGAGGGAAGAGACCCAGTACTTC. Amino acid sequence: CASSSIAGGREETQYF.

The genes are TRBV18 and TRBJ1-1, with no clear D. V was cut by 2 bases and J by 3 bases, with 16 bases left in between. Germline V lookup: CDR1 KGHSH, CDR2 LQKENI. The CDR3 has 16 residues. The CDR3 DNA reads TGTGCCAGCTCACCAGGGTCGGGGATGGCGGACACTGAAGCTTTCTTT. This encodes CASSPGSGMADTEAFF.

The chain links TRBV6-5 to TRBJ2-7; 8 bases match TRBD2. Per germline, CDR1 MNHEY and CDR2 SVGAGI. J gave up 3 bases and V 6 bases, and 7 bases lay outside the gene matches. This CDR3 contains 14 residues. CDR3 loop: CASRESGSYYEQYF. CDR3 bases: TGTGCCAGCAGAGAGAGCGGGAGTTACTACGAGCAGTACTTC.

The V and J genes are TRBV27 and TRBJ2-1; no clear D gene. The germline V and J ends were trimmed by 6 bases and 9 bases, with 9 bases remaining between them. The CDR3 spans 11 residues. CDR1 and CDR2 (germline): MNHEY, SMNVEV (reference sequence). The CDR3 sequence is CASRSAREQFF. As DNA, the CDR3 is TGTGCCAGCAGATCCGCACGTGAGCAGTTCTTC.

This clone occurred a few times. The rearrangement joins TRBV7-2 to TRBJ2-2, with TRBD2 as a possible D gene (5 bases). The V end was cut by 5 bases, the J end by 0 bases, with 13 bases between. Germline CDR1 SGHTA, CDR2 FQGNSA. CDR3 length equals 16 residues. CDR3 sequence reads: CASSTHPGTNTGELFF. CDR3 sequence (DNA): TGTGCCAGCAGCACTCACCCCGGGACGAACACCGGGGAGCTGTTTTTT.

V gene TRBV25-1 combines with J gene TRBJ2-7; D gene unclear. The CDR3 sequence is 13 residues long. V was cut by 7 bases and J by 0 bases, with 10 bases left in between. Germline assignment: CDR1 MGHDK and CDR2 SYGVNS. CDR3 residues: CASNPDNSYEQYF. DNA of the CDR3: TGTGCCAGCAATCCCGACAACTCCTACGAGCAGTACTTC.

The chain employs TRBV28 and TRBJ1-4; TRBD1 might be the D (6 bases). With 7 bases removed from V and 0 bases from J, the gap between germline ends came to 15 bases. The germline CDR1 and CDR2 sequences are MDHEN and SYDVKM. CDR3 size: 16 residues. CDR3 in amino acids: CASKDSEGATNEKLFF. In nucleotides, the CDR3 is TGTGCCAGCAAGGACTCCGAGGGGGCAACTAATGAAAAACTGTTTTTT.

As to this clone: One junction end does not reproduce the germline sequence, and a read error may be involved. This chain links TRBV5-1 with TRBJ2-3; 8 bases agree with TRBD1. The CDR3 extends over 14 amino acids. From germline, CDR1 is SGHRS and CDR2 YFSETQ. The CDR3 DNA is TGCGCCAGCACCTTGGGACAGGTCGAAGATACGCAGTATTTT. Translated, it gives CASTLGQVEDTQYF.

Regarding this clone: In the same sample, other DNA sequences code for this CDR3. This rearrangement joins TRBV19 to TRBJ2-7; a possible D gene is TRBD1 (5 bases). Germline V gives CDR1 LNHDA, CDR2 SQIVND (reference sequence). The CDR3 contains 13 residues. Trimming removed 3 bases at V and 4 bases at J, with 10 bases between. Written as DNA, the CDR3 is TGTGCCAGTAGTATTGGCAGGGCTTACGAGCAGTACTTC. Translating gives CASSIGRAYEQYF.

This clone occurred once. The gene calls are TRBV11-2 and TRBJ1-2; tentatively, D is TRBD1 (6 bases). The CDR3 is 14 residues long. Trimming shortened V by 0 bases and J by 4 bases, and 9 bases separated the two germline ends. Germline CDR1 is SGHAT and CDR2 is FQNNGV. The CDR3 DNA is TGTGCCAGCAGCTTAGAGGGACATTCCTATGGCTACACCTTC. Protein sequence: CASSLEGHSYGYTF.

As DNA, the CDR3 is TGTGCCAGCAGCCAAGGCGGACTAGCGGGAGTCTATGAGCAGTTCTTC. Translating it yields CASSQGGLAGVYEQFF. The chain employs TRBV14 and TRBJ2-1; 13 nucleotides match TRBD2. Germline-derived CDR1 and CDR2 are SGHDN and FVKESK. V shed 1 base and J 8 bases; nucleotides not matched to a gene: 5. The CDR3 length is 16 residues.

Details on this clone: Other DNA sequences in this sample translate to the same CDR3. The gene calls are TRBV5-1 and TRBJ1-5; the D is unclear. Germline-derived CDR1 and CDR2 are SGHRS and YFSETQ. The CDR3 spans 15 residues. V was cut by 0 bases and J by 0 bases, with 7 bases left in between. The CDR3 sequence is CASSLEGNSNQPQHF. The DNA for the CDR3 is TGCGCCAGCAGCTTGGAGGGTAATAGCAATCAGCCCCAGCATTTT. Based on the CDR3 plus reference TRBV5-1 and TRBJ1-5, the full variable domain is KAGVTQTPRYLIKTRGQQVTLSCSPISGHRSVSWYQQTPGQGLQFLFEYFSETQRNKGNFPGRFSGRQFSNSRSEMNVSTLELGDSALYLCASSLEGNSNQPQHFGDGTRLSIL.

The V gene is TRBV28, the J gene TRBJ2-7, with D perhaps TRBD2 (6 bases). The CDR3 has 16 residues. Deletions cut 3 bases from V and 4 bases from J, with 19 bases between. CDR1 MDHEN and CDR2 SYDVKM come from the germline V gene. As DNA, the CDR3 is TGTGCCAGCAGTTTGGGAGCACTGGATGGGAGGTACGAGCAGTACTTC. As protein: CASSLGALDGRYEQYF.

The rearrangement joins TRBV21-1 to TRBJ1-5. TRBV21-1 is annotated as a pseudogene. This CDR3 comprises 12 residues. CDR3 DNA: TGTGCCAGCAGCACCTCTTGGCAGCCCCAGCATTTT. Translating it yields CASSTSWQPQHF.

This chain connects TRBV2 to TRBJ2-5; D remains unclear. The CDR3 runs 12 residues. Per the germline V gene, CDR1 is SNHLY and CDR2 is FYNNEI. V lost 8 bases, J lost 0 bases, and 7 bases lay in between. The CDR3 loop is CASQANQETQYF. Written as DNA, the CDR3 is TGTGCCAGCCAGGCAAACCAAGAGACCCAGTACTTC.

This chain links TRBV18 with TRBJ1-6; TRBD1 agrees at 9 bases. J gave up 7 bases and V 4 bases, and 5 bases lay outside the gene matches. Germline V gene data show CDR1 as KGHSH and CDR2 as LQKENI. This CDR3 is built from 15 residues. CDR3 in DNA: TGTGCCAGCTCACTCGGGACAGGGTCCAATTCACCCCTCCACTTT. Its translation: CASSLGTGSNSPLHF. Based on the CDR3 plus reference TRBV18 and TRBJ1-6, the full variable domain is NAGVMQNPRHLVRRRGQEARLRCSPMKGHSHVYWYRQLPEEGLKFMVYLQKENIIDESGMPKERFSAEFPKEGPSILRIQQVVRGDSAAYFCASSLGTGSNSPLHFGNGTRLTVT.

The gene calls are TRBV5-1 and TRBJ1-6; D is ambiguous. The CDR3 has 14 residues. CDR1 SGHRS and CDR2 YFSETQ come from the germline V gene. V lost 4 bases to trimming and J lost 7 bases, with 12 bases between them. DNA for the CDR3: TGCGCCAGCAGCCCAATCCCGGGGAATTCACCCCTCCACTTT. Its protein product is CASSPIPGNSPLHF.

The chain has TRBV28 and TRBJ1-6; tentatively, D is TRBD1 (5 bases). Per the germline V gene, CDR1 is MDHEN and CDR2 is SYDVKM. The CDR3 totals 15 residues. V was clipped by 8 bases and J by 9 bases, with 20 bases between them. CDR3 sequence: CASVVLGREASPLHF. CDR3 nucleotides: TGTGCCAGCGTCGTCTTGGGCAGGGAAGCTTCACCCCTCCACTTT.

The CDR3: CASSLVAGGPTDTQYF. CDR3 sequence (DNA): TGTGCCAGCAGCTTAGTGGCGGGGGGGCCCACAGATACGCAGTATTTT. The chain uses TRBV11-2 and TRBJ2-3; 9 nucleotides line up with TRBD2. CDR3 length equals 16 residues. Per germline, CDR1 SGHAT and CDR2 FQNNGV. The ends lost 1 base at V and 2 bases at J; junction bases unmatched: 4.